The sequence of this TCR beta chain was determined in a study of cytomegalovirus exposure and HLA in healthy donors. Study information: In an earlier analysis, approximately 120 million unique TCR beta sequences were found from about 190 million T cells. Whole-study results and caveats: Later work found most CMV-associated TCR beta chains apparently HLA-restricted.

PCR used 60 Vbeta primers and 13 Jbeta primers. The data were produced by immunoSEQ multiplex PCR, yet TCRdb's version contains in-frame clones alone and is incomplete. This sample has 150,000 to 200,000 clones, with around 83% found just once. A word on this clone: Antigen: not known.

CDR1 and CDR2 (germline): SGHRS, YFSETQ. CDR3 length equals 18 residues. The trim removed 0 bases at V and 5 bases at J, leaving 7 bases unmatched. The sequencing input was PBMCs. The TCR originated in a man in his fifties in good health and CMV-seropositive. V and J are TRBV5-1 and TRBJ2-5, with 16 positions matching TRBD2. CDR3 amino acids: CASSLEGLAGGLRETQYF. In DNA form, the CDR3 reads TGCGCCAGCAGCTTGGAGGGACTAGCGGGAGGGCTACGGGAGACCCAGTACTTC.